Following are 11 T cell receptor beta chains from one sample sequenced in a study of blood T cell repertoires in COVID-19. Measured with immunoSEQ multiplex PCR; TCRdb has only the in-frame clones, and not every one. The table shows fewer than 110,000 clones, with about 87% occurring only once. The sequenced sample was peripheral blood. The receptor source for this set is a man aged 50 to 60 with active or convalescent COVID-19.

This rearrangement joins TRBV2 to TRBJ1-5; a possible D gene is TRBD1 (5 bases). V lost 5 bases and J lost 6, with 11 bases in between. CDR3 size: 13 residues. The V gene's germline CDR1 is SNHLY and CDR2 FYNNEI. CDR3 bases: TGTGCCAGCAGTTGGCAGGGTGGTCAGCCCCAGCATTTT. Translated, it gives CASSWQGGQPQHF.

J is TRBJ1-5 and V is TRBV10-3, with 9 bases that match TRBD1. Germline V lookup: CDR1 ENHRY, CDR2 SYGVKD. The length of the CDR3 is 15 residues. Trimming cost V 8 bases and J 7 bases; bases outside gene matches: 12. The chain's CDR3 is CAIGITGGLEQPQHF. In DNA form, the CDR3 reads TGTGCCATCGGTATTACAGGGGGCTTGGAACAGCCCCAGCATTTT.

In its sample, this clone was seen a few times. The chain couples TRBV6-1 to TRBJ1-6; D is unresolved. V shed 4 bases and J shed 7 bases, with 23 bases lying between them. CDR3 length: 18 amino acids. Germline-derived CDR1 and CDR2 are MNHNS and SASEGT. The CDR3 is CASSVSGSGRSGNSPLHF. CDR3 in DNA: TGTGCCAGCAGTGTGAGTGGATCGGGGAGAAGCGGAAATTCACCCCTCCACTTT.

This chain uses TRBV10-3 with TRBJ2-1; TRBD1 matches 7 bases. The CDR3 spans 13 residues. Germline lookup yields CDR1 ENHRY and CDR2 SYGVKD. V lost 0 bases, J lost 12 bases, and 5 bases stayed unmatched. This CDR3 is CAISESMGTAQFF. Written as DNA, the CDR3 is TGTGCCATCAGTGAGTCGATGGGGACAGCGCAGTTCTTC.

This chain connects TRBV3-1 (or the pseudogene TRBV3-2) to TRBJ2-3, with D unresolved. The germline V gene has CDR1 LGHDT and CDR2 YNNKEL (reference sequence). Trimming shortened V by 5 bases and J by 2 bases, and 11 bases separated the two germline ends. There are 14 residues in the CDR3. CDR3 loop: CASSTGYTTDTQYF. The CDR3 DNA reads as TGTGCCAGCAGCACCGGTTATACCACAGATACGCAGTATTTT.

The chain joins TRBV27 to TRBJ1-2, with unresolved D. Trimming shortened V by 5 bases and J by 8 bases, and 18 bases separated the two germline ends. The length of the CDR3 is 14 residues. Germline CDR1 reads MNHEY; CDR2 reads SMNVEV (reference sequence). CDR3 sequence: CASSPTRGEEGYTF. The DNA of the CDR3 is TGTGCCAGCAGTCCTACTCGGGGAGAGGAAGGCTACACCTTC.

This chain connects TRBV7-2 to TRBJ1-5, with 10 bases identical to TRBD1. The CDR3 is 16 residues long. Germline V gene sequence: CDR1 SGHTA, CDR2 FQGNSA. Unmatched junction bases numbered 7, after V lost 5 bases and J lost 3 bases. The CDR3 DNA reads as TGTGCCAGCAGCCCACGACAGGGGGCCTACAATCAGCCCCAGCATTTT. Its translation: CASSPRQGAYNQPQHF. The full variable domain, in which reference TRBV7-2 and TRBJ1-5 provide the parts outside the CDR3, is GAGVSQSPSNKVTEKGKDVELRCDPISGHTALYWYRQSLGQGLEFLIYFQGNSAPDKSGLPSDRFSAERTGGSVSTLTIQRTQQEDSAVYLCASSPRQGAYNQPQHFGDGTRLSIL.

This clone was found once. V and J are TRBV7-2 and TRBJ1-5; D unclear. V was cut by 5 bases and J by 0 bases, with 8 bases left in between. Looked up from germline, CDR1 is SGHTA and CDR2 is FQGNSA. This CDR3 region has 14 residues. The CDR3 loop is CASSPGVSNQPQHF. CDR3 bases: TGTGCCAGCAGCCCCGGGGTTAGCAATCAGCCCCAGCATTTT.

V and J are TRBV6-1 and TRBJ1-6; 7 nucleotides line up with TRBD1. Germline loops: CDR1 MNHNS, CDR2 SASEGT. This CDR3 contains 15 residues. V shed 0 bases, J shed 9 bases, and the junction held 5 bases outside the gene matches. DNA of the CDR3: TGTGCCAGCAGTGAAGCGAGGGCAGGGGGTTCACCCCTCCACTTT. It specifies CASSEARAGGSPLHF.

V is TRBV6-5 and J is TRBJ2-5; D perhaps matches TRBD2 (5 bases). The V and J ends lost 2 bases and 1 base respectively, with 11 bases between them. Germline V gene data show CDR1 as MNHEY and CDR2 as SVGAGI. CDR3 length: 15 residues. CDR3 nucleotides: TGTGCCAGCAGTTACGGCGGAGGAACCCAAGAGACCCAGTACTTC. Translation gives CASSYGGGTQETQYF.

Only a few counts were recorded for this clone. This chain uses TRBV7-2 with TRBJ2-5; tentatively, D is TRBD2 (5 bases). Trimming left V 5 bases short and J 7 bases short, with 11 bases between. The germline gives CDR1 SGHTA, CDR2 FQGNSA. The CDR3 contains 12 residues. The CDR3 is CASSQPRGTQYF. CDR3 bases: TGTGCCAGCAGCCAACCTCGGGGGACCCAGTACTTC.